Below, 6 T cell receptor beta chains from the same sample are listed, as sequenced in a study of T cell responses to AZD1222 COVID-19 vaccine. The table came from immunoSEQ multiplex PCR; TCRdb's copy has only in-frame clones and leaves some out. The table includes 150,000 to 200,000 clones, 92% detected once. This material consisted of peripheral blood, taken on day 0 of MenACWY control vaccination. These receptors were obtained from an adult in good health.

The chain links TRBV12-3 or TRBV12-4 to TRBJ1-5; possibly TRBD1 for D (5 bases). Deletions cut 7 bases from V and 5 bases from J, with 12 bases between. The CDR3 runs to 13 residues. The CDR3 loop is CASTGAGDQPQHF. CDR3 nucleotides: TGTGCCAGCACCGGGGCAGGTGATCAGCCCCAGCATTTT.

This chain joins TRBV6-6 and TRBJ1-5; a possible D gene is TRBD1 (5 bases). V gave up 4 bases and J gave up 3 bases, with 7 bases separating them. Germline V gives CDR1 MNHNY, CDR2 SVGAGI (reference sequence). The CDR3 contains 13 residues. Written as DNA, the CDR3 is TGTGCCAGCAGTTCGGGGCACAATCAGCCCCAGCATTTT. Encoded protein: CASSSGHNQPQHF.

The V and J genes are TRBV7-2 and TRBJ1-6; D perhaps matches TRBD1 (5 bases). CDR3 length: 17 residues. Per the germline V gene, CDR1 is SGHTA and CDR2 is FQGNSA. Between the trimmed V and J ends, which lost 1 base and 7 bases, there was a span of 17 bases. The CDR3 bases are TGTGCCAGCAGCTTAGAAGGGACGGTTAGCCCCAATTCACCCCTCCACTTT. Encoded protein: CASSLEGTVSPNSPLHF.

The chain recombines TRBV5-5 with TRBJ2-7; D ambiguous. Trimming pared 0 bases from V and 12 bases from J, leaving 13 bases between. The CDR3 extends over 12 amino acids. Germline V gives CDR1 SGHKS, CDR2 YYEKEE (reference sequence). The chain's CDR3 is CASSLVQTRTYF. The CDR3 coding sequence is TGTGCCAGCAGCTTGGTTCAAACACGGACGTACTTC.

The chain links TRBV11-2 to TRBJ2-7; TRBD2 aligns across 9 bases. The V segment lost 4 bases and the J segment 2 bases; nucleotides outside the gene matches: 6. The V gene's germline CDR1 is SGHAT and CDR2 FQNNGV. The CDR3 runs 15 residues. This CDR3 reads CASSWTSEVAYEQYF. In nucleotides, the CDR3 is TGTGCCAGCAGCTGGACTAGCGAGGTGGCCTACGAGCAGTACTTC.

V usage is TRBV7-2 and J usage is TRBJ1-4; perhaps TRBD1 as D (6 bases). The CDR3 totals 15 residues. Looked up from germline, CDR1 is SGHTA and CDR2 is FQGNSA. Trimming removed 5 bases from V and 2 bases from J, with 12 bases in between. The CDR3 nucleotides are TGTGCCAGCAGCCCGCGGGGGGGCACTAATGAAAAACTGTTTTTT. It yields the protein CASSPRGGTNEKLFF.